A selection of T cell receptor beta chains follows, all from one sample in a study of blood T cell repertoires in COVID-19. The protocol was immunoSEQ multiplex PCR, while the TCRdb copy is restricted to in-frame clones and leaves out a portion. The sample lists about 230,000 clones; over 70% were seen once. The sequenced sample was peripheral blood. Every receptor here comes from a man in his forties with acute or convalescent COVID-19. Each CDR3 is given with its conserved first and last residue. A D gene is named only where the DNA matches it firmly. Some rows have no size entry. The others give once, few or many, or a class for an expanded clone.

TRBV10-3,TRBJ2-7,NA,NA,CAISVGQGLYF,TGTGCCATCAGTGTGGGGCAGGGTCTGTACTTC
TRBV29-1,TRBJ2-1,NA,TRBD2,CSVEMLAGWNEQFF,TGCAGCGTTGAAATGCTAGCGGGATGGAATGAGCAGTTCTTC
TRBV6-6,TRBJ2-1,NA,TRBD2,CASTELAGGFYNEQFF,TGTGCCAGCACCGAATTAGCGGGAGGTTTCTACAATGAGCAGTTCTTC
TRBV18,TRBJ2-5,NA,TRBD1,CASSSGTGQETQYF,TGTGCCAGCTCATCTGGGACAGGCCAAGAGACCCAGTACTTC
TRBV11-2,TRBJ2-5,NA,NA,CASSLGGQTQYF,TGTGCCAGCAGCTTGGGGGGGCAGACCCAGTACTTC
TRBV29-1,TRBJ1-1,NA,NA,CSVAPGLMNTEAFF,TGCAGCGTTGCCCCAGGCCTGATGAACACTGAAGCTTTCTTT
TRBV5-1,TRBJ1-1,NA,NA,CASSLGQLGTEAFF,TGCGCCAGCAGCTTGGGACAATTAGGCACTGAAGCTTTCTTT
TRBV11-1,TRBJ1-3,NA,NA,CASSSRVVGSGNTIYF,TGTGCCAGCAGCTCCCGGGTCGTTGGCTCTGGAAACACCATATATTTT
TRBV7-2,TRBJ1-1,NA,TRBD1,CASSLRGQGDTEAFF,TGTGCCAGCAGCTTGAGGGGCCAGGGGGACACTGAAGCTTTCTTT
TRBV11-2,TRBJ2-2,many,TRBD2,CASSLGPAGYGTGELFF,TGTGCCAGCAGCTTGGGCCCAGCGGGGTACGGCACCGGGGAGCTGTTTTTT
TRBV5-1,TRBJ1-2,few,NA,CASSFPDIPLNYGYTF,TGCGCCAGCAGCTTTCCAGACATACCCTTAAACTATGGCTACACCTTC
TRBV6-1,TRBJ2-7,NA,TRBD1,CASSEGDRVSYEQYF,TGTGCCAGCAGTGAGGGGGACAGGGTATCCTACGAGCAGTACTTC
TRBV27,TRBJ2-1,few,NA,CASRELAAGPPEANEQFF,TGTGCCAGCAGGGAACTGGCGGCGGGACCCCCTGAGGCCAATGAGCAGTTCTTC
TRBV20-1,TRBJ1-2,NA,NA,CSASRGYGYTF,TGCAGTGCTAGTAGGGGCTATGGCTACACCTTC
TRBV5-1,TRBJ1-2,NA,TRBD1,CASSETGVQYGYTF,TGCGCCAGCAGCGAGACAGGGGTCCAGTATGGCTACACCTTC
TRBV19,TRBJ2-2,NA,NA,CASSISGTGELFF,TGTGCCAGTAGTATCTCAGGCACCGGGGAGCTGTTTTTT
TRBV6-5,TRBJ2-5,NA,TRBD1,CASSQQTGGQETQYF,TGTGCCAGCAGTCAGCAGACAGGGGGACAGGAGACCCAGTACTTC
TRBV7-6,TRBJ2-1,NA,TRBD2,CASSFSPTSGSSYNEQFF,TGTGCCAGCAGCTTTTCCCCGACTAGCGGGAGTTCCTACAATGAGCAGTTCTTC
TRBV4-2,TRBJ1-1,NA,NA,CASSQEAGTEAFF,TGTGCCAGCAGCCAAGAGGCAGGGACTGAAGCTTTCTTT
TRBV30,TRBJ2-1,NA,TRBD2,CAGDYLYNEQFF,TGTGCCGGGGACTACTTATACAATGAGCAGTTCTTC
TRBV7-2,TRBJ1-1,NA,TRBD1,CASSLHGQGTEAFF,TGTGCCAGCAGCCTACATGGACAGGGGACTGAAGCTTTCTTT
TRBV11-3,TRBJ1-6,NA,NA,CASAVSRGSPLHF,TGTGCCAGCGCAGTGTCCAGGGGTTCACCCCTCCACTTT
TRBV9,TRBJ1-1,NA,NA,CASSVAWNTEAFF,TGTGCCAGCAGCGTAGCATGGAACACTGAAGCTTTCTTT
TRBV11-3,TRBJ1-1,NA,TRBD1,CASSPGTVTEAFF,TGTGCCAGCAGCCCGGGGACAGTAACTGAAGCTTTCTTT
TRBV7-2,TRBJ1-6,NA,TRBD1,CASSRDRDSPLHF,TGTGCCAGCAGCCGCGACAGGGATTCACCCCTCCACTTT
TRBV5-4,TRBJ2-7,NA,NA,CASSLDRMNYEQYF,TGTGCCAGCAGCTTGGACAGAATGAACTACGAGCAGTACTTC
TRBV11-2,TRBJ2-2,NA,NA,CASSFSTNTGELFF,TGTGCCAGCAGCTTTTCCACAAACACCGGGGAGCTGTTTTTT
TRBV6-4,TRBJ2-7,NA,TRBD2,CASSGTRGYEQYF,TGTGCCAGCAGCGGGACTAGAGGCTACGAGCAGTACTTC
TRBV7-9,TRBJ1-2,NA,NA,CASSPRGSPNYGYTF,TGTGCCAGCAGCCCGCGGGGCAGCCCTAACTATGGCTACACCTTC
TRBV19,TRBJ2-5,NA,NA,CASSPRQTQETQYF,TGTGCCAGTAGTCCTCGACAGACTCAAGAGACCCAGTACTTC
TRBV19,TRBJ1-2,NA,TRBD1,CASSPNPGQGGDGYTF,TGTGCCAGTAGTCCTAACCCGGGACAGGGAGGGGATGGCTACACCTTC
TRBV6-5,TRBJ2-1,few,NA,CAISYRNEQFF,TGTGCCATCTCCTACCGGAATGAGCAGTTCTTC
TRBV7-2,TRBJ2-5,NA,TRBD1,CASSLVRDSQETQYF,TGTGCCAGCAGCTTAGTGAGGGACAGCCAAGAGACCCAGTACTTC
TRBV11-2,TRBJ2-7,NA,TRBD2,CASSRSSGMLKQYF,TGTGCCAGCAGCCGCTCTAGCGGGATGTTGAAGCAGTACTTC
TRBV5-1,TRBJ1-5,NA,NA,CASSLEGTGQPQHF,TGCGCCAGCAGCTTGGAAGGGACTGGGCAGCCCCAGCATTTT
TRBV6-5,TRBJ2-5,NA,NA,CASSLTRETQYF,TGTGCCAGCAGCCTAACGAGGGAGACCCAGTACTTC
TRBV6-6,TRBJ1-1,NA,TRBD1,CASSPDRAWNTEAFF,TGTGCCAGCAGTCCGGACAGGGCTTGGAACACTGAAGCTTTCTTT
TRBV7-2,TRBJ2-1,NA,TRBD1,CASTPGTEHYNEQFF,TGTGCCAGCACCCCCGGGACAGAGCATTACAATGAGCAGTTCTTC
TRBV5-4,TRBJ2-3,NA,NA,CASSLDAQDTQYF,TGTGCCAGCAGCTTGGACGCACAAGATACGCAGTATTTT
TRBV19,TRBJ2-2,NA,NA,CASSGQGYTGELFF,TGTGCCAGTAGTGGTCAGGGTTACACCGGGGAGCTGTTTTTT
TRBV21-1,TRBJ1-6,NA,NA,CASSPTGGRIRSSYNSPLHF,TGTGCCAGCAGCCCCACGGGGGGCAGGATCAGAAGCTCCTATAATTCACCCCTCCACTTT
TRBV7-9,TRBJ2-7,NA,TRBD1,CASSSSEAGTGDYEQYF,TGTGCCAGCAGCTCATCAGAGGCCGGGACAGGGGACTACGAGCAGTACTTC
TRBV29-1,TRBJ2-2,NA,TRBD1,CSTLAPGTVNTGELFF,TGCAGTACCCTAGCCCCCGGGACAGTAAACACCGGGGAGCTGTTTTTT
TRBV5-4,TRBJ2-3,NA,TRBD2,CASSSGGGRSTDTQYF,TGTGCCAGCAGCTCTGGTGGCGGGAGGAGCACAGATACGCAGTATTTT
TRBV4-3,TRBJ2-7,once,TRBD2,CASSQRERYEQYF,TGCGCCAGCTCACAGCGGGAGCGCTACGAGCAGTACTTC
TRBV5-1,TRBJ1-1,NA,TRBD1,CASSVQGDTEAFF,TGCGCCAGCAGCGTTCAGGGGGATACTGAAGCTTTCTTT
TRBV27,TRBJ1-2,NA,TRBD1,CASSLTTGGDYGYTF,TGTGCCAGCAGTCTAACGACAGGGGGGGACTATGGCTACACCTTC
TRBV19,TRBJ2-7,NA,NA,CASSRDNNYEQYF,TGTGCCAGTAGCAGGGACAACAACTACGAGCAGTACTTC
TRBV7-6,TRBJ2-5,NA,TRBD2,CASGAGAETQYF,TGTGCCAGCGGTGCGGGAGCAGAGACCCAGTACTTC
TRBV19,TRBJ2-5,NA,NA,CASSMGSQETQYF,TGTGCCAGTAGTATGGGGAGCCAAGAGACCCAGTACTTC
TRBV24-1,TRBJ2-3,NA,NA,CATSASIITDTQYF,TGTGCCACCAGTGCCTCTATCATCACAGATACGCAGTATTTT
TRBV19,TRBJ1-3,NA,TRBD1,CASTDRHSGNTIYF,TGTGCCAGCACGGACAGGCACTCTGGAAACACCATATATTTT